The T cell receptor (beta chain) under discussion was sequenced for a study of memory CD4+ T cells and cytomegalovirus serostatus. Germline CDR1 MDHEN, CDR2 SYDVKM. The CDR3 is 15 residues long. Trimming removed 8 bases at V and 5 bases at J, with 21 bases between. The method was immunoSEQ multiplex PCR; TCRdb's version includes in-frame clones alone and lacks a portion of them. The table has tens of thousands of clones, around four fifths seen once. The sort gate was single viable CD3+CD4+CD8-CD45RO+ cells for memory CD4+ T cells. The receptor was derived from an adult in good health and CMV-seronegative. The chain combines TRBV28 with TRBJ1-1, with D possibly being TRBD1 (5 bases). The sequencing sample was made of memory CD4+ T cells from blood. CDR3 sequence: CASRPEGLGGTEAFF. As DNA, the CDR3 is TGTGCCAGCCGCCCCGAAGGGTTGGGGGGGACTGAAGCTTTCTTT.